The 29 T cell receptor beta chains below come from one sample, sequenced in a study of blood T cells in healthy people across ages. The use of a sample-barcoded 5' primer and a J-beta primer mix characterized a second PCR of 7 to 11 cycles. Each CDR3 protein is one row after TCRdb ran MiXCR on the 5' RACE reads. The data hold 980,000 or so distinct CDR3 sequences, with roughly 43% observed a single time. The sequenced sample was blood. These receptors all stem from a man aged 25-45 years in good health.

This clonotype turned up a few times. This chain connects TRBV3-1 to TRBJ2-7, with unresolved D. CDR1 and CDR2 from the germline V gene are LGHDT and YNNKEL (reference sequence). The CDR3 runs 15 residues. V was clipped by 1 base and J by 7 bases, with 17 bases between them. Here the CDR3 DNA reads TGTGCCAGCAGCCAAGGTTCCGGGTACCCTAATGAGCAGTACTTC. Translated: CASSQGSGYPNEQYF.

The chain carries TRBV27 and TRBJ1-5; perhaps TRBD1 as D (5 bases). The CDR3 totals 15 residues. Trimming cost V 8 bases and J 1 base, with 15 bases left between them. Germline V gene sequence: CDR1 MNHEY, CDR2 SMNVEV (reference sequence). The CDR3 DNA follows: TGTGCCAGCGGCAGGGTGGGCGGCAGCAATCAGCCCCAGCATTTT. As protein: CASGRVGGSNQPQHF.

This clonotype was found a few times. This chain uses TRBV7-2 with TRBJ2-7; TRBD2 matches at 8 bases. V lost 5 bases to trimming and J lost 2 bases; unmatched junction nucleotides: 8. Germline V lookup: CDR1 SGHTA, CDR2 FQGNSA. The CDR3 sequence is 15 residues long. The CDR3 loop reads CASSRGGGSTYEQYF. In DNA form, the CDR3 reads TGTGCCAGCAGCCGAGGCGGGGGGAGTACCTACGAGCAGTACTTC.

This chain uses TRBV20-1 with TRBJ2-7; possible D gene TRBD1, 6 bases. This CDR3 is 15 amino acids long. V was shortened by 0 bases and J by 5 bases, with 17 bases between the two germline ends. Germline V gene data show CDR1 as DFQATT and CDR2 as SNEGSKA (reference sequence). CDR3 residues: CSARDLLQGNDEQYF. The CDR3 DNA is TGCAGTGCTAGAGATCTTCTTCAGGGGAACGACGAGCAGTACTTC.

V usage is TRBV4-1 and J usage is TRBJ2-2, with D perhaps matching TRBD2 (5 bases). Germline V gene data show CDR1 as MGHRA and CDR2 as YSYEKL. The CDR3 covers 17 residues. With 0 bases removed from V and 0 bases from J, the gap between germline ends came to 11 bases. For the CDR3, the DNA is TGCGCCAGCAGCCAAGATCCCGGGATCCCGAACACCGGGGAGCTGTTTTTT. Protein: CASSQDPGIPNTGELFF.

The V and J genes are TRBV7-9 and TRBJ1-2; D call uncertain. The CDR3 is 16 residues long. Trimming removed 1 base at V and 1 base at J, with 13 bases between. Germline-derived CDR1 and CDR2 are SEHNR and FQNEAQ (reference sequence). The CDR3 DNA is TGTGCCAGCAGCTTAGATCTCCGGGCTCATAACTATGGCTACACCTTC. Translating gives CASSLDLRAHNYGYTF.

This clonotype was seen more than once but under ten times. CDR3 region: CASSVGTGGGNEQFF. CDR3 coding DNA: TGCGCCAGCAGTGTCGGGACAGGGGGCGGCAATGAGCAGTTCTTC. This chain connects TRBV5-1 to TRBJ2-1; 12 bases agree with TRBD1. The J segment lost 6 bases and the V segment lost 5 bases, leaving 6 bases of the junction unmatched. The CDR3 is 15 amino acids. Per the germline V gene, CDR1 is SGHRS and CDR2 is YFSETQ.

This clonotype was seen a handful of times. The CDR3 region has the DNA TGTGCCAGCAAAGAGTTTGGTAATGAAAAACTGTTTTTT. It encodes CASKEFGNEKLFF. The chain couples TRBV6-6 to TRBJ1-4; D not resolved. CDR1 is MNHNY and CDR2 is SVGAGI in the germline V gene (reference sequence). The CDR3 contains 13 residues. V was cut by 7 bases and J by 4 bases, with 10 bases left in between.

CDR3 in DNA: TGCGCCAGCAGCCAAGTTGCTACCCGAACAGATACGCAGTATTTT. Encoded protein: CASSQVATRTDTQYF. The rearrangement uses TRBV4-1 and TRBJ2-3; D unresolved. In germline, CDR1 is MGHRA, CDR2 YSYEKL. Trimming stripped 1 base from V and 3 bases from J, with 11 bases between. This CDR3 region has 15 residues.

The rearrangement links TRBV25-1 to TRBJ1-2; 7 bases align to TRBD1. The CDR3 has 15 amino acids. From germline, CDR1 is MGHDK and CDR2 SYGVNS. J lost 4 bases, V lost 6 bases, and 11 bases had no gene match. This CDR3 reads CASSQRGQSLYGYTF. The CDR3, as DNA: TGTGCCAGCAGCCAAAGGGGACAGTCCCTCTATGGCTACACCTTC.

This rearrangement joins TRBV5-8 to TRBJ2-1; D is possibly TRBD2 (5 bases). The CDR3 spans 17 residues. The V gene's germline CDR1 is SGHTS and CDR2 YDEGEE. Trimming cost V 0 bases and J 7 bases, with 20 bases left between them. The CDR3 here is CASSLDREPAMENEQFF. CDR3 DNA sequence: TGTGCCAGCAGCTTGGATAGGGAGCCCGCAATGGAAAATGAGCAGTTCTTC.

This chain links TRBV6-5 with TRBJ1-1; the D is unclear. The CDR3 covers 16 residues. V gave up 0 bases and J gave up 3 bases, with 14 bases separating them. The germline V gene has CDR1 MNHEY and CDR2 SVGAGI. CDR3 loop: CASSYSTGWADTEAFF. The CDR3 coding sequence is TGTGCCAGCAGTTACTCGACGGGGTGGGCGGACACTGAAGCTTTCTTT.

To note about this clonotype: A read error may produce the germline difference seen at one junction end. The rearrangement links TRBV28 to TRBJ2-2, with D hard to call. The CDR3 consists of 13 residues. Germline CDR1 is MDHEN and CDR2 is SYDVKM. The DNA for the CDR3 is TGTGCCAGCACGGATCTGAACACCAGGGAGCTGTTTTTT. Protein: CASTDLNTRELFF.

This clonotype turned up a few times. This chain uses TRBV6-1 with TRBJ2-1; D perhaps matches TRBD1 (6 bases). In germline, CDR1 is MNHNS, CDR2 SASEGT. This CDR3 has 14 residues. V was pared by 11 bases and J by 8 bases, with 22 bases between. CDR3 amino acids: CAGSVSGATHEQFF. The CDR3 DNA reads as TGTGCCGGGTCAGTTTCAGGGGCCACCCATGAGCAGTTCTTC.

V gene TRBV29-1 combines with J gene TRBJ1-2, with TRBD1 identical over 9 bases. J was trimmed by 6 bases and V by 3 bases; bases with no gene match: 5. CDR1 and CDR2 (germline): SQVTM, ANQGSEA. The CDR3 covers 13 residues. The CDR3 loop is CSVDTGGVDGYTF. CDR3 coding DNA: TGCAGCGTTGATACAGGGGGCGTAGATGGCTACACCTTC. Drawing the rest from reference TRBV29-1 and TRBJ1-2, the complete variable domain is SAVISQKPSRDICQRGTSLTIQCQVDSQVTMMFWYRQQPGQSLTLIATANQGSEATYESGFVIDKFPISRPNLTFSTLTVSNMSPEDSSIYLCSVDTGGVDGYTFGSGTRLTVV.

The chain is built from TRBV20-1 and TRBJ1-5; tentative D call: TRBD1 (5 bases). The CDR3 is 15 residues long. The ends were cut back, 0 bases at V and 4 bases at J, with 13 bases in the middle. The germline CDR1 and CDR2 sequences are DFQATT and SNEGSKA (reference sequence). DNA for the CDR3: TGCAGTGCTAGAGATTTCAGGGAGGCGAATCAGCCCCAGCATTTT. Translation: CSARDFREANQPQHF.

The rearrangement links TRBV4-1 to TRBJ2-2; 9 positions match TRBD2. This CDR3 has 17 residues. Germline lookup yields CDR1 MGHRA and CDR2 YSYEKL. V lost 1 base to trimming and J lost 1 base; unmatched junction nucleotides: 4. The CDR3 protein is CASSQVEAGGNTGELFF. The DNA of the CDR3 is TGCGCCAGCAGCCAAGTCGAAGCGGGGGGGAACACCGGGGAGCTGTTTTTT.

V gene TRBV18 combines with J gene TRBJ2-7; D may match TRBD1 or TRBD2 (7 bases each). Germline V lookup: CDR1 KGHSH, CDR2 LQKENI. The V and J ends lost 4 bases and 5 bases respectively, with 24 bases between them. The CDR3 is 17 amino acids. DNA for the CDR3: TGTGCCAGCTCACTGAGGGGCAGGGGGGGCGGACTCGACGAGCAGTACTTC. This codes for CASSLRGRGGGLDEQYF.

Only a few counts were recorded for this clonotype. This chain connects TRBV28 to TRBJ2-1, with 13 bases aligning to TRBD2. The CDR3 contains 14 residues. The germline CDR1 and CDR2 sequences are MDHEN and SYDVKM. Trimming at V came to 5 bases and at J to 7 bases, leaving 2 bases not matched to a gene. The CDR3, as DNA: TGTGCCAGCAGTACGGGACTAGCGGGGAATGAGCAGTTCTTC. Amino acids: CASSTGLAGNEQFF.

V is TRBV25-1 and J is TRBJ2-4; D is perhaps TRBD1 (5 bases). CDR1 MGHDK and CDR2 SYGVNS come from the germline V gene. V was shortened by 1 base and J by 0 bases, with 10 bases between the two germline ends. The CDR3 has 16 residues. The CDR3 DNA reads as TGTGCCAGCAGTGAATCCGACAGCCAAGCCAAAAACATTCAGTACTTC. Amino acids: CASSESDSQAKNIQYF.

This clonotype was seen a few times. The chain combines TRBV28 with TRBJ1-6; 10 positions agree with TRBD1. Trimming at V came to 6 bases and at J to 13 bases, leaving 9 bases not matched to a gene. The germline CDR1 and CDR2 sequences are MDHEN and SYDVKM. The CDR3 length is 14 residues. CDR3 nucleotides: TGTGCCAGCAGCTCCGGGACAGGGGAGTTCCCCCTCCACTTT. The encoded protein is CASSSGTGEFPLHF.

The chain uses TRBV6-2 or TRBV6-3 and TRBJ2-3, with D possibly TRBD1 on 6 matching bases. The CDR3 contains 14 residues. Trimming removed 4 bases from V and 0 bases from J, with 8 bases in between. Germline assignment: CDR1 MNHEY and CDR2 SVGEGT. In DNA form, the CDR3 reads TGTGCCAGCAGTTGGACAGCTAGCACAGATACGCAGTATTTT. Its translation: CASSWTASTDTQYF.

Turning to this clonotype: Germline and junction disagree at one end, which may indicate a read error. The gene calls are TRBV12-3 or TRBV12-4 and TRBJ2-1; tentative D call: TRBD2 (6 bases). This CDR3 region has 14 residues. The DNA for the CDR3 is TGTGCCAGCAGTTTCCGGGGGTCCTGCAATGAGCAGTTCTTC. Translating gives CASSFRGSCNEQFF.

The chain employs TRBV20-1 and TRBJ1-5, with TRBD1 matching 7 bases. CDR1 is DFQATT and CDR2 is SNEGSKA in the germline V gene (reference sequence). The CDR3 runs to 16 residues. The ends lost 0 bases at V and 4 bases at J; junction bases unmatched: 9. CDR3 DNA: TGCAGTGCTAGAGACCGAAGAGGGACAGATAATCAGCCCCAGCATTTT. It translates to CSARDRRGTDNQPQHF.

V usage is TRBV20-1 and J usage is TRBJ2-3; D remains unclear. Trimming took off 0 bases at V and 2 bases at J, with 21 bases between the two ends. This CDR3 has 18 residues. The germline gives CDR1 DFQATT, CDR2 SNEGSKA (reference sequence). DNA of the CDR3: TGCAGTGCTAGAGATGGTGCCCGGATCCAGGTCTACACAGATACGCAGTATTTT. This translates into CSARDGARIQVYTDTQYF.

V usage is TRBV6-5 and J usage is TRBJ1-5, with no clear D. Trimming cost V 0 bases and J 0 bases, with 18 bases left between them. The CDR3 totals 19 residues. Per germline, CDR1 MNHEY and CDR2 SVGAGI. This chain's CDR3 is CASSYSVAAPTDSNQPQHF. The CDR3 DNA reads TGTGCCAGCAGTTACTCGGTGGCAGCACCCACGGATAGCAATCAGCCCCAGCATTTT.

Concerning this clonotype itself: Compared with germline, one end of the junction differs, possibly owing to a read error. This chain connects TRBV20-1 to TRBJ2-1; the match to TRBD2 covers 8 bases. Germline CDR1 and CDR2: DFQATT and SNEGSKA (reference sequence). The CDR3 loop spans 17 amino acids. The CDR3 sequence is CSAREGSGKSSYSEQFF. As DNA, the CDR3 is TGCAGTGCTAGAGAAGGTAGCGGGAAATCCTCCTACAGTGAGCAGTTCTTC.

Here the CDR3 reads CSASLGRGTTDTQYF. CDR3 nucleotides: TGCAGTGCTAGTCTAGGGCGGGGGACGACAGATACGCAGTATTTT. The V and J genes are TRBV20-1 and TRBJ2-3, with 7 bases fitting TRBD2. This CDR3 spans 15 amino acids. Germline V CDR1 and CDR2: DFQATT, SNEGSKA (reference sequence). After removal of 3 bases from V and 3 bases from J, the junction contained 9 bases not matched to a gene.

V usage is TRBV29-1 and J usage is TRBJ2-7, with D unclear. The CDR3 contains 14 residues. The germline gives CDR1 SQVTM, CDR2 ANQGSEA. Trimming removed 6 bases from V and 0 bases from J, with 15 bases in between. CDR3 loop: CSVSVTQSSYEQYF. Here the CDR3 DNA reads TGCAGCGTCTCCGTTACCCAGAGCTCCTACGAGCAGTACTTC.